These 24 T cell receptor beta chains were all obtained from the same sample, sequenced in a study of blood T cell repertoires in COVID-19. Only in-frame clones appear in the TCRdb table, and some are missing; sequencing was by immunoSEQ multiplex PCR. The sample includes roughly 340,000 clones, 75% to 90% seen only once; the top ten take roughly 1%. The specimen was PBMCs or T cells enriched from blood (not recorded which). These receptors were collected from a man younger than 35 who had recovered from COVID-19.

The chain couples TRBV5-1 to TRBJ2-1, with 8 bases aligning to TRBD2. The CDR3 is 16 residues long. Germline CDR1 reads SGHRS; CDR2 reads YFSETQ. V lost 4 bases and J lost 9; bases outside the gene matches: 15. DNA of the CDR3: TGCGCCAGCAGCCCGAGGGGGGACGGGAGGGCCGGTGAGCAGTTCTTC. The encoded protein is CASSPRGDGRAGEQFF.

V is TRBV28 and J is TRBJ2-7, with D tentatively TRBD1 (6 bases). V was trimmed by 7 bases and J by 0 bases, leaving 10 bases between them. The CDR3 loop spans 13 amino acids. Germline CDR1 and CDR2: MDHEN and SYDVKM. The CDR3 sequence: CASTGHYSYEQYF. CDR3 bases: TGTGCCAGCACGGGACACTACTCCTACGAGCAGTACTTC.

Written as DNA, the CDR3 is TGTGCCAGCAGCTGGAGCGGGGAAGCTTTCTTT. It encodes CASSWSGEAFF. The gene calls are TRBV5-6 and TRBJ1-1; D unresolved. This CDR3 has 11 amino acids. Germline values: CDR1 SGHDT, CDR2 YYEEEE. Trimming took 3 bases from V and 8 from J, leaving 8 bases between them.

The rearrangement uses TRBV5-8 and TRBJ1-1, with 9 bases that match TRBD1. Trimming took 4 bases from V and 11 from J; bases not matched to a gene: 9. Germline-derived CDR1 and CDR2 are SGHTS and YDEGEE. The CDR3 is 13 amino acids. CDR3 nucleotide sequence: TGTGCCAGCAGCGATCCGGGACAGGGTGCGGCTTTCTTT. Translated, it gives CASSDPGQGAAFF.

This chain connects TRBV7-9 to TRBJ1-4; 10 bases align to TRBD1. The CDR3 length is 16 residues. Germline V gives CDR1 SEHNR, CDR2 FQNEAQ (reference sequence). V was pared by 0 bases and J by 6 bases, with 4 bases of the junction left unmatched. The CDR3 is CASSLADRGRDEKLFF. CDR3 nucleotide sequence: TGTGCCAGCAGCTTAGCCGACAGGGGGCGCGATGAAAAACTGTTTTTT.

The chain links TRBV25-1 to TRBJ2-7, with D hard to call. CDR1 is MGHDK and CDR2 is SYGVNS in the germline V gene. The CDR3 is 15 amino acids. Trimming left V 1 base short and J 3 bases short, with 13 bases between. The CDR3 loop reads CASSEFIGPHYEQYF. CDR3 bases: TGTGCCAGCAGTGAATTTATTGGCCCCCACTACGAGCAGTACTTC.

V is TRBV5-5 and J is TRBJ1-2, with TRBD1 as a possible D gene (5 bases). This CDR3 has 16 amino acids. The V end was cut by 5 bases, the J end by 4 bases, with 21 bases between. Germline CDR1 and CDR2: SGHKS and YYEKEE (reference sequence). In DNA, the CDR3 is TGTGCCAGCAGAAACTTAGGAACACGGGGGATCTATGGCTACACCTTC. Translating gives CASRNLGTRGIYGYTF.

This chain joins TRBV5-4 and TRBJ2-3; 9 bases are a match to TRBD1. V gave up 4 bases and J gave up 0 bases; unmatched junction bases: 6. The CDR3 spans 16 residues. Germline CDR1 and CDR2: SGHNT and YYREEE (reference sequence). The CDR3 spells CASSVDRGRSTDTQYF. The CDR3 nucleotides are TGTGCCAGCAGCGTGGACAGGGGAAGGAGCACAGATACGCAGTATTTT.

The chain combines TRBV13 with TRBJ1-1, with D unresolved. The germline V gene encodes CDR1 PRHDT and CDR2 FYEKMQ (reference sequence). V was clipped by 6 bases and J by 2 bases, with 7 bases between them. This CDR3 is built from 12 residues. The CDR3 here is CASSRVNTEAFF. In DNA, the CDR3 is TGTGCCAGCAGTCGGGTAAACACTGAAGCTTTCTTT.

There are a few counts of this clone. This chain uses TRBV7-2 with TRBJ2-7; the D gene is possibly TRBD2 (5 bases). This CDR3 spans 14 amino acids. Germline CDR1 is SGHTA and CDR2 is FQGNSA. V lost 5 bases and J 0 bases, leaving 11 bases between the germline ends. For the CDR3, the DNA is TGTGCCAGCAGCAAGGACTCGTACTCCTACGAGCAGTACTTC. This translates into CASSKDSYSYEQYF. Full variable domain (remainder filled in from reference TRBV7-2 and TRBJ2-7): GAGVSQSPSNKVTEKGKDVELRCDPISGHTALYWYRQSLGQGLEFLIYFQGNSAPDKSGLPSDRFSAERTGGSVSTLTIQRTQQEDSAVYLCASSKDSYSYEQYFGPGTRLTVT.

This chain connects TRBV21-1 to TRBJ2-5; the table's D call of TRBD1 was not tested on the DNA. TRBV21-1 is designated a pseudogene. The CDR3 extends over 17 amino acids. Here the CDR3 reads CASSKGYNRDPWETQYF. The CDR3 nucleotides read TGTGCCAGCAGCAAAGGCTACAACAGGGACCCCTGGGAGACCCAGTACTTC.

The chain couples TRBV29-1 to TRBJ2-1; TRBD1 matches at 9 bases. The CDR3 is made up of 13 amino acids. Trimming removed 7 bases from V and 8 bases from J; junction bases left unmatched: 9. The germline gives CDR1 SQVTM, CDR2 ANQGSEA. CDR3 nucleotides: TGCAGCGGCGCGGGACAGGGTTTACATGAGCAGTTCTTC. Its translation: CSGAGQGLHEQFF.

The gene calls are TRBV6-5 and TRBJ1-1; 9 nucleotides align to TRBD1. The J segment lost 4 bases and the V segment lost 0 bases, leaving 3 bases of the junction unmatched. Germline values: CDR1 MNHEY, CDR2 SVGAGI. CDR3 size: 15 residues. CDR3 nucleotides: TGTGCCAGCAGTTACTCCGGGACAGGGACCACTGAAGCTTTCTTT. Protein product: CASSYSGTGTTEAFF.

On this clone itself: This CDR3 is also generated by other DNA sequences in the sample. V usage is TRBV5-1 and J usage is TRBJ2-5; D gene ambiguous. The CDR3 extends over 13 amino acids. With 0 bases removed from V and 1 base from J, the gap between germline ends came to 4 bases. Germline values: CDR1 SGHRS, CDR2 YFSETQ. CDR3 in DNA: TGCGCCAGCAGCTTGGCCCTCCAAGAGACCCAGTACTTC. Its translation: CASSLALQETQYF.

The chain has TRBV29-1 and TRBJ1-1; a weak D match, TRBD1 (6 bases). Deletions cut 7 bases from V and 5 bases from J, with 14 bases between. The CDR3 has 12 amino acids. Germline V gene data show CDR1 as SQVTM and CDR2 as ANQGSEA. The CDR3 region has the DNA TGCAGCGCCGGACAGCAAAGGACTGAAGCTTTCTTT. Translation gives CSAGQQRTEAFF.

The V call is TRBV15, the J call TRBJ2-2, with TRBD2 as a possible D gene (7 bases). Germline V lookup: CDR1 LNHNV, CDR2 YYDKDF (reference sequence). Trimming stripped 5 bases from V and 4 bases from J, with 11 bases between. The CDR3 extends over 14 amino acids. The CDR3: CATSQRGGTGELFF. The CDR3, as DNA: TGTGCCACCAGCCAAAGGGGGGGCACCGGGGAGCTGTTTTTT.

This chain connects TRBV29-1 to TRBJ2-7; D gene unclear. CDR1 is SQVTM, CDR2 ANQGSEA, per germline. The CDR3 sequence is 13 residues long. V was clipped by 4 bases and J by 3 bases, with 13 bases between them. CDR3 in amino acids: CSVVPTAVYEQYF. The CDR3 DNA sequence: TGCAGCGTTGTCCCCACAGCCGTCTACGAGCAGTACTTC.

The chain recombines TRBV5-8 with TRBJ1-1, with D possibly TRBD1 on 5 matching bases. Germline loops: CDR1 SGHTS, CDR2 YDEGEE. The CDR3 runs 15 residues. V lost 4 bases, J lost 7 bases, and 20 bases lay in between. CDR3 region: CASSPRLRPGIEAFF. As DNA, the CDR3 is TGTGCCAGCAGCCCCCGTCTTAGGCCAGGGATTGAAGCTTTCTTT.

The genes are TRBV3-1 (or the pseudogene TRBV3-2) and TRBJ2-7; TRBD1 might be the D (6 bases). The length of the CDR3 is 14 residues. The ends were cut back, 0 bases at V and 6 bases at J, with 12 bases in the middle. Germline V gene data show CDR1 as LGHDT and CDR2 as YNNKEL (reference sequence). CDR3 DNA sequence: TGTGCCAGCAGCCAAGAGGGGGCGCTGGGCGAGCAGTACTTC. It specifies CASSQEGALGEQYF.

The chain uses TRBV5-4 and TRBJ2-5; 8 bases are shared with TRBD2. The CDR3 runs 13 residues. With V trimmed by 6 bases and J by 5 bases, 6 bases remained unmatched. Germline V gene lookup returns CDR1 SGHNT and CDR2 YYREEE (reference sequence). The CDR3 reads CASKGGGPETQYF. Written as DNA, the CDR3 is TGTGCCAGCAAGGGCGGGGGGCCGGAGACCCAGTACTTC.

A single count supports this clone. The chain combines TRBV7-2 with TRBJ2-7; possibly TRBD1 for D (7 bases). The germline CDR1 and CDR2 sequences are SGHTA and FQGNSA. Trimming took 1 base from V and 8 from J, leaving 21 bases between them. The CDR3 totals 16 residues. CDR3 in amino acids: CASSLEGGGAAIKQYF. Here the CDR3 DNA reads TGTGCCAGCAGCTTAGAAGGGGGCGGGGCGGCTATTAAGCAGTACTTC.

V usage is TRBV9 and J usage is TRBJ2-5; D is uncertain. The germline V and J ends were trimmed by 0 bases and 2 bases, with 8 bases remaining between them. This CDR3 is 14 amino acids long. The germline gives CDR1 SGDLS, CDR2 YYNGEE. The CDR3, as DNA: TGTGCCAGCAGCGTAGATGACTTACAAGAGACCCAGTACTTC. Encoded protein: CASSVDDLQETQYF.

The chain uses TRBV5-1 and TRBJ2-3; D is possibly TRBD1 (6 bases). V shed 7 bases and J shed 5 bases, with 14 bases lying between them. Germline V gene data show CDR1 as SGHRS and CDR2 as YFSETQ. The CDR3 has 13 residues. CDR3 nucleotide sequence: TGCGCCAGCGGACGACAGGCTGGAGATACGCAGTATTTT. This sequence encodes CASGRQAGDTQYF.

The chain employs TRBV9 and TRBJ2-1; D perhaps matches TRBD1 (5 bases). The CDR3 has 15 residues. Looked up from germline, CDR1 is SGDLS and CDR2 is YYNGEE. The ends were cut back, 0 bases at V and 5 bases at J, with 12 bases in the middle. Written as DNA, the CDR3 is TGTGCCAGCAGCGTAGAAGGGGCCACAGACAATGAGCAGTTCTTC. This translates into CASSVEGATDNEQFF.